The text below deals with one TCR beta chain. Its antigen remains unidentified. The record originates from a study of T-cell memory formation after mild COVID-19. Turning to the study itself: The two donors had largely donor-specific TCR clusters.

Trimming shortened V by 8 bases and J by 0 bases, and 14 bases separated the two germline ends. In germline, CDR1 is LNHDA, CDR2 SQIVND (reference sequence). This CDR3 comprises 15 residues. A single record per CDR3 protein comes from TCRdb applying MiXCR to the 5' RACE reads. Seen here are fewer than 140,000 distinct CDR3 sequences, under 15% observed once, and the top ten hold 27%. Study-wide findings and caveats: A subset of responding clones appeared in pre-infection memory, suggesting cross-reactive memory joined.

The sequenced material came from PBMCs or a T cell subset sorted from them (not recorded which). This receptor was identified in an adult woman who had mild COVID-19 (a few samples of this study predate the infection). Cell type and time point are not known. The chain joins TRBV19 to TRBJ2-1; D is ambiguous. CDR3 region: CASRLSGSSYNEQFF. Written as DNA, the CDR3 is TGTGCCAGTCGTTTGTCCGGCAGCTCCTACAATGAGCAGTTCTTC. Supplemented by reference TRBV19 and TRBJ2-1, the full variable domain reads DGGITQSPKYLFRKEGQNVTLSCEQNLNHDAMYWYRQDPGQGLRLIYYSQIVNDFQKGDIAEGYSVSREKKESFPLTVTSAQKNPTAFYLCASRLSGSSYNEQFFGPGTRLTVL.